The sequence of this T cell receptor beta chain was determined in a study of monozygotic twins with inflammatory bowel disease. Study results and caveats: Clonotype overlap with others was lower in IBD patients than in healthy twins, a difference that was greatest with disease activity. Telling different T cell subtypes apart from each other was not possible.

In the case of this clonotype: Its antigen remains unknown.

This CDR3 is 13 amino acids long. Germline lookup yields CDR1 MNHNS and CDR2 SASEGT. The RNA usage for each TCR library was around 3.5 ug of total RNA. TCRdb reprocessed the 5' RACE reads and keeps a single row for each CDR3 protein, giving no DNA. The table for this sample gives around 370,000 distinct CDR3 sequences. Sequenced input: blood. The chain combines TRBV6-1 with TRBJ2-2. The TCR comes from a human donor with ulcerative colitis or Crohn's disease, or a healthy co-twin of an affected twin (not recorded which). This chain's CDR3 is CASSEVRTGELFF.